These T cell receptor beta chains were read from a single sample in a study of blood T cell repertoires in COVID-19. TCRdb's copy holds only in-frame clones and misses some; the assay was immunoSEQ multiplex PCR. This table has about 400,000 clones, over 75% appearing once. The sequencing sample was made of PBMCs or T cells enriched from blood (not recorded which). The receptors come from a woman aged 40-49 years with acute COVID-19. The CDR3 runs from the conserved cysteine through the conserved F or W. Each record gives: CDR3 length, V gene, CDR3 protein.

13,TRBV5-1,CASSVQEEGELFF
14,TRBV19,CASSTMDREETQYF
15,TRBV3-1/TRBV3-2,CASSLRLGGIETQYF
16,TRBV2,CASSQPRTGSDYGYTF
16,TRBV4-1,CASSQEPGANTGELFF
14,TRBV9,CASSVKVAGTEAFF
15,TRBV6-5,CASSSPAGQPYEQYF
15,TRBV27,CASSLLGQGAYGYTF
15,TRBV3-1/TRBV3-2,CASSQVAGNRSPLHF
15,TRBV15,CATRSVDSGTYEQYF
15,TRBV5-1,CASSFEGASGNIQYF